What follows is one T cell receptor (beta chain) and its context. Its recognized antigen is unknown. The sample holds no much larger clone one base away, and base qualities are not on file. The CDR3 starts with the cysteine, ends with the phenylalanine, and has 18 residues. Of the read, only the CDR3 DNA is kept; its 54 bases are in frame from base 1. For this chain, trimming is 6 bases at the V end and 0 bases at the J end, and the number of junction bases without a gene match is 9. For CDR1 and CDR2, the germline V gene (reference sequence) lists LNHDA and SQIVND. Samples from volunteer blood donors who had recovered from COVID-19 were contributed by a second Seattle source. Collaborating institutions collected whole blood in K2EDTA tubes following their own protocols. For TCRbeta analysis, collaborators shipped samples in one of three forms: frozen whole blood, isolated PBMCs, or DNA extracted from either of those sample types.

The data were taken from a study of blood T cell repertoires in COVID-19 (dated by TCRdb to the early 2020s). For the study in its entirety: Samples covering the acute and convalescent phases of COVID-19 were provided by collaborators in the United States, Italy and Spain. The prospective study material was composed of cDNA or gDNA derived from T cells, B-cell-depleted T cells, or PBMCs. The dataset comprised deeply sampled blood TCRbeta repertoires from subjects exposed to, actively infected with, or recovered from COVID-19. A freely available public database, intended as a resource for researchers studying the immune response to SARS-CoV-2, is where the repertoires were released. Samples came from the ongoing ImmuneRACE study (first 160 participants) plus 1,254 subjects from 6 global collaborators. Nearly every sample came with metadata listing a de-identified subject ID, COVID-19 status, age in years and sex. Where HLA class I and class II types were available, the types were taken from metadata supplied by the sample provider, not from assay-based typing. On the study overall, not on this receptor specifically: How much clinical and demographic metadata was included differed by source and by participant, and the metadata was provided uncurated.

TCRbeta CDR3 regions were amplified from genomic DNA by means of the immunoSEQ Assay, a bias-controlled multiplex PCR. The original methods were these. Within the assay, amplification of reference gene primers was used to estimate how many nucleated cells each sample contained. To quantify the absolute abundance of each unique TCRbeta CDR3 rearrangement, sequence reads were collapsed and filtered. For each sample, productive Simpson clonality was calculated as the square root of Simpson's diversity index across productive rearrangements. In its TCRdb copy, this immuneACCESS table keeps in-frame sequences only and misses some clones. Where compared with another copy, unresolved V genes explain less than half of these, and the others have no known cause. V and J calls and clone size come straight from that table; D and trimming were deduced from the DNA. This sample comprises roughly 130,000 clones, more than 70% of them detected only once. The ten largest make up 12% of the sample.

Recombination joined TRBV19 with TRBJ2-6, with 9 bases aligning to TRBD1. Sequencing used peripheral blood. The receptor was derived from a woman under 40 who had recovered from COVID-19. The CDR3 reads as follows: CASSPGQGTFSGANVLTF. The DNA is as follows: TGTGCCAGTAGCCCGGGACAGGGAACCTTCTCTGGGGCCAACGTCCTGACTTTC.